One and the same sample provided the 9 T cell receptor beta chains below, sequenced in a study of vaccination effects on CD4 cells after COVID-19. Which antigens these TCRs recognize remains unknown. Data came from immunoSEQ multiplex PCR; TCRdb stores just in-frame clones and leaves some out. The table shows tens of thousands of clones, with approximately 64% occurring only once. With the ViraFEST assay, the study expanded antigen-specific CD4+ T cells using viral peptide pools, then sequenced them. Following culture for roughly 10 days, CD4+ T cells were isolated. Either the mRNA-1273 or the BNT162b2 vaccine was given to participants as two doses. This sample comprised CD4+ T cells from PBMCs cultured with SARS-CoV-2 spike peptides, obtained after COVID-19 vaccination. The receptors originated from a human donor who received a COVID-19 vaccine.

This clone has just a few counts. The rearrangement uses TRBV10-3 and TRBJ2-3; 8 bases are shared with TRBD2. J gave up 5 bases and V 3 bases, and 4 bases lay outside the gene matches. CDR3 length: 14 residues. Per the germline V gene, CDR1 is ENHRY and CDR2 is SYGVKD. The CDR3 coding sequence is TGTGCCATCAGTGACAGCGGGGGTGAAGATACGCAGTATTTT. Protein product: CAISDSGGEDTQYF.

The CDR3, as DNA: TGTGCCAGTAGAAGGGAGGGGGACTATGGCTACACCTTC. Its protein is CASRREGDYGYTF. The chain carries TRBV19 and TRBJ1-2, with a weak D call TRBD1 (6 bases). There are 13 residues in the CDR3. Germline V gives CDR1 LNHDA, CDR2 SQIVND (reference sequence). V was cut by 6 bases and J by 3 bases, with 11 bases left in between.

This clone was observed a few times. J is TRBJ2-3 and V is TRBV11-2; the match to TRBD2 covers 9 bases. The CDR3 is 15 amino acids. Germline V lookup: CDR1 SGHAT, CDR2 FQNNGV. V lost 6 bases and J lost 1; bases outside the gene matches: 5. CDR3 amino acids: CASRPREGGTDTQYF. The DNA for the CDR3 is TGTGCCAGCAGACCGCGGGAGGGGGGCACAGATACGCAGTATTTT. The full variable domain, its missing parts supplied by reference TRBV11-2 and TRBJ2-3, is EAGVAQSPRYKIIEKRQSVAFWCNPISGHATLYWYQQILGQGPKLLIQFQNNGVVDDSQLPKDRFSAERLKGVDSTLKIQPAKLEDSAVYLCASRPREGGTDTQYFGPGTRLTVL.

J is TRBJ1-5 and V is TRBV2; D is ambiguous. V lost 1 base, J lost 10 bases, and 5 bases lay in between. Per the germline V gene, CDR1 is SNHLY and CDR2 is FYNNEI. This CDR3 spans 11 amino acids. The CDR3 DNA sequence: TGTGCCAGCAGTGAAGGGGGACCCCAGCATTTT. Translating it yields CASSEGGPQHF.

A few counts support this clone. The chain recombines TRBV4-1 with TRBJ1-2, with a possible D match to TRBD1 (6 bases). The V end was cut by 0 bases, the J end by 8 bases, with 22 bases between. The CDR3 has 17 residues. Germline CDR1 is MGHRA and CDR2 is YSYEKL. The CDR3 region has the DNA TGCGCCAGCAGCCAAGATAGTAATGCGGCAGGGGCAGACGGCTACACCTTC. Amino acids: CASSQDSNAAGADGYTF.

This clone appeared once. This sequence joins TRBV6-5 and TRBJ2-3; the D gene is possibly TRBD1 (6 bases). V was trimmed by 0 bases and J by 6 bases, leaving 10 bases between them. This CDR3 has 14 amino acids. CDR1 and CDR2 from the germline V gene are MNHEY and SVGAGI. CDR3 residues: CASSYSIQGDTQYF. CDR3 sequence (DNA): TGTGCCAGCAGTTACTCGATCCAGGGGGATACGCAGTATTTT.

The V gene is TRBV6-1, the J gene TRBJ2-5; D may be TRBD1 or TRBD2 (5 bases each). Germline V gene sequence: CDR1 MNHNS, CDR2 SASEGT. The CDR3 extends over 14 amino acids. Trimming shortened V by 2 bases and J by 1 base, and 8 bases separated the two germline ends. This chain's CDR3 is CASSERGIQETQYF. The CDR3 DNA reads TGTGCCAGCAGTGAACGGGGCATCCAAGAGACCCAGTACTTC.

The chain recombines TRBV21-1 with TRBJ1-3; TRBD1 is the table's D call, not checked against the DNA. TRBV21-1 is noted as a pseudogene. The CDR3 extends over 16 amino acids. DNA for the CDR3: TGTGCCAGCAGCAAAGCGCACCGACAGGGTAGAAACACCATATATTTT. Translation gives CASSKAHRQGRNTIYF.

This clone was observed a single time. CDR3 in DNA: TGTGCCAGCAGCCAAGATAATCGAGCTTACGAGCAGTACTTC. Amino acid sequence: CASSQDNRAYEQYF. The gene calls are TRBV3-1 (or the pseudogene TRBV3-2) and TRBJ2-7, with D hard to call. The CDR3 is 14 residues long. The ends were cut back, 0 bases at V and 4 bases at J, with 10 bases in the middle. The V gene's germline CDR1 is LGHDT and CDR2 YNNKEL (reference sequence).